Included here is one T cell receptor beta chain sequence, with context. This record comes from a study of blood T cell repertoires in COVID-19. Study-level information: Spain, Italy and the United States supplied samples that represented acute and convalescent COVID-19.

Germline V gives CDR1 KGHSH, CDR2 LQKENI. The CDR3 length is 15 residues. The V and J ends lost 6 bases and 4 bases respectively, with 18 bases between them. Methods used by the authors: Estimation of nucleated cell counts relied on the amplification of reference gene primers. Using immunoSEQ multiplex PCR, the repertoire was profiled, and TCRdb retains in-frame clones only, with some absent. V and J calls plus clone size are reproduced from that table; the DNA served to infer D and trimming. The data show 52,000 or so clones, 90% seen once. Sequencing was performed on peripheral blood. The J gene is TRBJ1-2, the V gene TRBV18; a possible D gene is TRBD1 (5 bases). This clonotype was sampled from an elderly woman with acute or convalescent COVID-19. The chain's CDR3 is CASSPGPDIVYGYTF. The CDR3 DNA sequence: TGTGCCAGCTCGCCCGGACCGGACATCGTCTATGGCTACACCTTC.